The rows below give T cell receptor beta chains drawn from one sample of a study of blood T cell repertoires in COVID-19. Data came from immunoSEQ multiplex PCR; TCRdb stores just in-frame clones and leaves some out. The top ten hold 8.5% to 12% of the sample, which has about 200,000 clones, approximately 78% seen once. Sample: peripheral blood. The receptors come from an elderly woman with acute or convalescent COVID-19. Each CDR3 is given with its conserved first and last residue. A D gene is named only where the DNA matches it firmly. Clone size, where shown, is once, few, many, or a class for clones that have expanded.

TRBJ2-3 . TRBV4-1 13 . TGCGCCAGCAGCCCCCTAGTAAGGAATACGCAGTATTTT CASSPLVRNTQYF
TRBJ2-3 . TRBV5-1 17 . TGCGCCAGCAGCTTTACCCCCACAGGGCCTGACTCAGATACGCAGTATTTT CASSFTPTGPDSDTQYF
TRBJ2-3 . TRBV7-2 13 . TGTGCCAGCAGCTTTGCCGGGGCAGATACGCAGTATTTT CASSFAGADTQYF
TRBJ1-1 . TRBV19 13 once TGTGCCAGTAGTTTCACAGGGAACACTGAAGCTTTCTTT CASSFTGNTEAFF
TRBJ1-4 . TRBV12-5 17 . TGTGCTAGTGGTTTGATGGACACAAGTGCAACTAATGAAAAACTGTTTTTT CASGLMDTSATNEKLFF
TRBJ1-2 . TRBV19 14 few TGTGCCAGTAGTATAGAAGGGTGGACTTATGGCTACACCTTC CASSIEGWTYGYTF
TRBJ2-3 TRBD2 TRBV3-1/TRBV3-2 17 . TGTGCCAGCAGCCAATGGACTAGCGGGGGGCCGGGGGATACGCAGTATTTT CASSQWTSGGPGDTQYF
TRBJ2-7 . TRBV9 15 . TGTGCCAGCAGCGTAGGACAGCTTGGTTCCTACGAGCAGTACTTC CASSVGQLGSYEQYF
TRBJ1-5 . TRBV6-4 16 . TGTGCCAGCAGTTACCCCGGGACAAATAGCAATCAGCCCCAGCATTTT CASSYPGTNSNQPQHF
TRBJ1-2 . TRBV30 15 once TGTGCCTGGAGTAGAGGCGGGGGATCTAACTATGGCTACACCTTC CAWSRGGGSNYGYTF
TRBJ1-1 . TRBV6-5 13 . TGTGCCAGCAGTTACGTGGACAGTGCTGAAGCTTTCTTT CASSYVDSAEAFF
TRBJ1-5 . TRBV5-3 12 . TGTGCCCCCCGGGAGGGCAATCAGCCCCAGCATTTT CAPREGNQPQHF
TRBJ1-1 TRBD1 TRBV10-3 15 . TGTGCCATCAGTGAGTGGCAGGGGGCGGCGACTGAAGCTTTCTTT CAISEWQGAATEAFF
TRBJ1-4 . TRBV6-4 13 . TGTGCCAGCAGTCGACAGGTTAATGAAAAACTGTTTTTT CASSRQVNEKLFF
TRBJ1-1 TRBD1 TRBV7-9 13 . TGTGCCAGCAGATGGGACAGGGAGACCGAAGCTTTCTTT CASRWDRETEAFF
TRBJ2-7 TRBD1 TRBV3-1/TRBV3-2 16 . TGTGCCAGCAGCCAGGACTCGGGACAGGGATGGTACGAGCAGTACTTC CASSQDSGQGWYEQYF
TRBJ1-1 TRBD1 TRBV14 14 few TGTGCCAGCAGCCAAACAGGGGGGGACACTGAAGCTTTCTTT CASSQTGGDTEAFF
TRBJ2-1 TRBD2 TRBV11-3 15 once TGTGCCAGCAGCTGGACCGGGGGGGGATACAATGAGCAGTTCTTC CASSWTGGGYNEQFF
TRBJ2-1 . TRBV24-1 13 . TGTGCCACCAGTGATAGCGGATACAATGAGCAGTTCTTC CATSDSGYNEQFF
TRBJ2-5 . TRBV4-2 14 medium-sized TGTGCCAGCAGCCAAGATAGGAGGCCCGAGACCCAGTACTTC CASSQDRRPETQYF
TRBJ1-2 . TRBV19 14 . TGTGCCAGTAGTATAGAACAGCGGAACTATGGCTACACCTTC CASSIEQRNYGYTF
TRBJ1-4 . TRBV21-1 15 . TGTGCCAGCAGCGCGCCAGGGGTTAGGAATGAAAAACTGTTTTTT CASSAPGVRNEKLFF
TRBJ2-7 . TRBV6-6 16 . TGTGCCAGCAGTTACGCACAGGGGAGGTCCCTCTACGAGCAGTACTTC CASSYAQGRSLYEQYF
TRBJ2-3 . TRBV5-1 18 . TGCGCCAGCAGCTTGGACGGCCTAGGCGGGCCTAGCACAGATACGCAGTATTTT CASSLDGLGGPSTDTQYF
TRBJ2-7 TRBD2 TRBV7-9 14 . TGTGCCAGCAGCTTAGCGCAAGGAGCGGGGGAGCAGTACTTC CASSLAQGAGEQYF
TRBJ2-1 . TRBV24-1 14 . TGTGCCACCAGAGACGGAGGAAGACACAATGAGCAGTTCTTC CATRDGGRHNEQFF
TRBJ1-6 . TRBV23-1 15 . TGCGCCAGCAGTCAATCAAGGAGGGTATCGTCACCCCTCCACTTT CASSQSRRVSSPLHF
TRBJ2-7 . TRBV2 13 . TGTGCCAGCAGCGAAGGTGGGCCCTACGAGCAGTACTTC CASSEGGPYEQYF
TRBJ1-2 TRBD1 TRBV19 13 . TGTGCCAGTAGTAACCGACAGGGGTATGGCTACACCTTC CASSNRQGYGYTF
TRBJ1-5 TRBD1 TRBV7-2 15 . TGTGCCAGCAGCCCGTCGACAGGGAGTTTCCAGCCCCAGCATTTT CASSPSTGSFQPQHF
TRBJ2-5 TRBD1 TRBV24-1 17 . TGTGCCACCAGTGATCTCACAGGGGTAGCACACCAAGAGACCCAGTACTTC CATSDLTGVAHQETQYF
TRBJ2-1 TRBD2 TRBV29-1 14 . TGCAGCGTTGCCGGGACTAACAAATACAATGAGCAGTTCTTC CSVAGTNKYNEQFF
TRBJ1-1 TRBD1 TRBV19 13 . TGTGCCAGTTTGGACAGGGGGCAAACTGAAGCTTTCTTT CASLDRGQTEAFF
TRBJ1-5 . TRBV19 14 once TGTGCCAGTAGTATACGGGGTCACAATCAGCCCCAGCATTTT CASSIRGHNQPQHF
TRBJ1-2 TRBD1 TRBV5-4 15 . TGTGCCAGCAGCCCCGGGACAGGGGGCATCTATGGCTACACCTTC CASSPGTGGIYGYTF
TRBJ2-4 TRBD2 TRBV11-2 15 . TGTGCCAGCAGCTTAGTTGGACTAGCGGAAAACATTCAGTACTTC CASSLVGLAENIQYF
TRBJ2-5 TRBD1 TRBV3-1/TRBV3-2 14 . TGTGCCAGCAGCCACACAGGGGCGGAAGAGACCCAGTACTTC CASSHTGAEETQYF
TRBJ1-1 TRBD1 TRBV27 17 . TGTGCCAGCAGTTTTATACAGGGGGGGTTCGTGAACACTGAAGCTTTCTTT CASSFIQGGFVNTEAFF
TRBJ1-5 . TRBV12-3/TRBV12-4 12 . TGTGCCAGCAGATACAGTGGACAGCCCCAGCATTTT CASRYSGQPQHF
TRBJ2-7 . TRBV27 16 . TGTGCCAGCAGTTCAAACCCCAGGGGTGGGGTATACGAGCAGTACTTC CASSSNPRGGVYEQYF
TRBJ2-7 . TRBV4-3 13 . TGCGCCAGCAGCCCTATAATTTGGTACGAGCAGTACTTC CASSPIIWYEQYF
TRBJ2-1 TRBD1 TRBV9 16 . TGTGCCAGCAGCGGGGGGACCGGGACAGGGTACAATGAGCAGTTCTTC CASSGGTGTGYNEQFF
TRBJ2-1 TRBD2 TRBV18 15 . TGTGCCAGCTCCCCTACTAGCGGGGATTACAATGAGCAGTTCTTC CASSPTSGDYNEQFF
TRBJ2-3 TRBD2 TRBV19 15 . TGTGCCAGTAGTGCAACTAGCGGGCGCACAGATACGCAGTATTTT CASSATSGRTDTQYF
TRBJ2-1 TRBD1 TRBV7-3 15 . TGTGCCAGCAGCTCTACCGGGACAGGGGTTTATGAGCAGTTCTTC CASSSTGTGVYEQFF
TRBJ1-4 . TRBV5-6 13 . TGTGCCAGCAGCTTGACGGGGGATGAAAAACTGTTTTTT CASSLTGDEKLFF
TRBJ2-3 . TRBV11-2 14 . TGTGCCAGCAGCCGAGGACTGGGCACAGATACGCAGTATTTT CASSRGLGTDTQYF
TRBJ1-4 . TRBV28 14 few TGTGCCAGCAGAATGTCTAGAGCTAATGAAAAACTGTTTTTT CASRMSRANEKLFF
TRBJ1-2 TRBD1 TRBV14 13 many TGTGCCAGCAGCCCCCAGGGGGTAGGGGGCTACACCTTC CASSPQGVGGYTF
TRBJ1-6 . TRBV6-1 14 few TGTGCCAGCAGTTTCTCGGGGGAGGATTCACCCCTCCACTTT CASSFSGEDSPLHF
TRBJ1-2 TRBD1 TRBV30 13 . TGTGCCTGGGAGACAGGGGCGGGGTATGGCTACACCTTC CAWETGAGYGYTF
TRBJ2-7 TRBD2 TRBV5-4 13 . TGTGCCAGCAGCCGCGGGACTAGTTACGAGCAGTACTTC CASSRGTSYEQYF
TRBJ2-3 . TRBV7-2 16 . TGTGCCAGCAGCTTAGTGGGGGGGGCCAACACAGATACGCAGTATTTT CASSLVGGANTDTQYF
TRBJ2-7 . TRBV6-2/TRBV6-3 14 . TGTGCCAGCAGTTATGGAGTTCTCAGCTACGAGCAGTACTTC CASSYGVLSYEQYF
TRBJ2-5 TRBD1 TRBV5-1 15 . TGCGCCAGCAGCTTAGGGACAGGACCGGGAGAGACCCAGTACTTC CASSLGTGPGETQYF